The 2 T cell receptor beta chains given below trace back to one sample, sequenced in a study of breast tumors, draining lymph nodes, adjacent tissues. One entry per CDR3 protein results from TCRdb running MiXCR on the multiplex PCR reads. The sample includes around 66,000 distinct CDR3 sequences, 40% to 55% seen only once; the top ten take 8.4%. Material for sequencing was breast tumor tissue. These receptors were taken from a female donor with breast cancer. Some clones in this sample may be carry-over from other donors' samples.

This rearrangement joins TRBV12-3 or TRBV12-4 to TRBJ1-2; a weak D match, TRBD1 (6 bases). Between the trimmed V and J ends, which lost 4 bases and 3 bases, there was a span of 15 bases. The CDR3 covers 15 residues. CDR3 nucleotide sequence: TGTGCCAGCAGTTCCAGAAAGGGGGTTGACTATGGCTACACCTTC. Translation: CASSSRKGVDYGYTF.

Judged by abundance, this clonotype is medium-sized. The genes are TRBV15 and TRBJ1-2; 8 bases fit TRBD1. Unmatched junction bases numbered 10, after V lost 2 bases and J lost 8 bases. Germline CDR1 and CDR2: LNHNV and YYDKDF (reference sequence). There are 15 residues in the CDR3. Here the CDR3 DNA reads TGTGCCACCAGCAGACCCCGGACAGGGAAGGAAGGCTACACCTTC. Protein product: CATSRPRTGKEGYTF.